The 4 T cell receptor beta chains reported below all come from one sample, sequenced in a study of T-cell memory formation after mild COVID-19. TCRdb called the 5' RACE reads again in MiXCR, with one record for every CDR3 protein. This sample has around 500,000 distinct CDR3 sequences; 15% to 20% occur once, and the top ten carry 9% to 15%. Source material: PBMCs or a T cell subset sorted from them (not recorded which). These receptors were collected from an adult woman who had mild COVID-19 (a few samples of this study predate the infection). Cell type and time point are not known.

The sample holds a few counts of this clonotype. V usage is TRBV15 and J usage is TRBJ2-2; D unresolved. Per germline, CDR1 LNHNV and CDR2 YYDKDF (reference sequence). Trimming cost V 3 bases and J 6 bases, with 8 bases left between them. This CDR3 comprises 13 residues. The CDR3 nucleotides are TGTGCCACCAGCAGCGGCTGGGCCGGGGAGCTGTTTTTT. Protein sequence: CATSSGWAGELFF. Full variable domain (outside the CDR3, taken from reference TRBV15 and TRBJ2-2): DAMVIQNPRYQVTQFGKPVTLSCSQTLNHNVMYWYQQKSSQAPKLLFHYYDKDFNNEADTPDNFQSRRPNTSFCFLDIRSPGLGDTAMYLCATSSGWAGELFFGEGSRLTVL.

V is TRBV5-6 and J is TRBJ2-2; perhaps D is TRBD1 or TRBD2 (6 bases each). V lost 2 bases, J lost 6 bases, and 20 bases lay in between. The CDR3 totals 17 residues. Germline V CDR1 and CDR2: SGHDT, YYEEEE. The CDR3 protein is CASSFGRGRVRPGELFF. In DNA, the CDR3 is TGTGCCAGCAGCTTTGGCCGGGGGCGCGTTCGTCCCGGGGAGCTGTTTTTT. Drawing the rest from reference TRBV5-6 and TRBJ2-2, the complete variable domain is DAGVTQSPTHLIKTRGQQVTLRCSPKSGHDTVSWYQQALGQGPQFIFQYYEEEERQRGNFPDRFSGHQFPNYSSELNVNALLLGDSALYLCASSFGRGRVRPGELFFGEGSRLTVL.

This clonotype came up a few times. The chain employs TRBV5-1 and TRBJ2-2; D may be TRBD1 or TRBD2 (5 bases each). This CDR3 spans 16 amino acids. The V gene lost 2 bases and the J gene lost 7 bases, with 18 bases spanning the gap. The germline V gene has CDR1 SGHRS and CDR2 YFSETQ. The CDR3 coding sequence is TGCGCCAGCAGCTTCTTTGGGACGGACTCGGGCGGGGAGCTGTTTTTT. Encoded protein: CASSFFGTDSGGELFF. Full variable domain (missing parts from reference TRBV5-1 and TRBJ2-2): KAGVTQTPRYLIKTRGQQVTLSCSPISGHRSVSWYQQTPGQGLQFLFEYFSETQRNKGNFPGRFSGRQFSNSRSEMNVSTLELGDSALYLCASSFFGTDSGGELFFGEGSRLTVL.

This rearrangement joins TRBV2 to TRBJ2-1, with 9 bases identical to TRBD2. The CDR3 has 14 residues. Losses at the gene ends were 7 bases for V and 9 bases for J; bases not matched to a gene: 10. Looked up from germline, CDR1 is SNHLY and CDR2 is FYNNEI. The DNA of the CDR3 is TGTGCCAGCAAGGTATTAGCGGGAGTTCTTGAGCAGTTCTTC. Its protein is CASKVLAGVLEQFF.